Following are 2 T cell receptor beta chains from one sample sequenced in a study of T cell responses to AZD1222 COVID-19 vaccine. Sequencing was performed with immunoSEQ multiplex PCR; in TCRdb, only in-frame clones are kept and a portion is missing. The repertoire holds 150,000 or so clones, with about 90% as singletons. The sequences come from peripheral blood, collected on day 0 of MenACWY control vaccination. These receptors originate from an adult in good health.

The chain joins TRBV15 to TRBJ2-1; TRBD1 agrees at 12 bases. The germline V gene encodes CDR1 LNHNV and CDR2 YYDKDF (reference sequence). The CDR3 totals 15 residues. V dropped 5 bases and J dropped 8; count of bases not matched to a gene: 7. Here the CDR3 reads CATSELGTGGDEQFF. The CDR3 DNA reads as TGTGCCACCAGCGAGTTAGGGACAGGGGGCGATGAGCAGTTCTTC.

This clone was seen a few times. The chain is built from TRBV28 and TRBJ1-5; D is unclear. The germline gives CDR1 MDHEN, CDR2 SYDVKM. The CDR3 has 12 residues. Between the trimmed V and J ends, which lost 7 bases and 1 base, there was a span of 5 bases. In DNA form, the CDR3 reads TGTGCCAGCATGGGAAGCAATCAGCCCCAGCATTTT. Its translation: CASMGSNQPQHF.